Each of the 17 T cell receptor beta chains below was sequenced from the same sample in a study of immune evolution from preneoplasia to lung adenocarcinoma. The repertoire was sequenced with immunoSEQ multiplex PCR; TCRdb's copy has only in-frame clones and lacks some. The sample contains thousands of clones, roughly 88% of which appear only once. Sequencing was performed on FFPE minimally invasive lung adenocarcinoma tissue. The receptor set was obtained from a person between 65 and 80 years old with lung adenocarcinoma.

The chain carries TRBV6-5 and TRBJ2-7, with 8 bases that match TRBD1. CDR1 is MNHEY, CDR2 SVGAGI, per germline. The CDR3 is 15 residues long. J lost 0 bases, V lost 5 bases, and 6 bases had no gene match. CDR3 loop: CASSPTGAVSYEQYF. Written as DNA, the CDR3 is TGTGCCAGCAGTCCGACAGGGGCTGTCTCCTACGAGCAGTACTTC.

The chain combines TRBV6-5 with TRBJ1-1; 10 bases align to TRBD1. Trimming at V came to 5 bases and at J to 5 bases, leaving 8 bases not matched to a gene. The germline V gene has CDR1 MNHEY and CDR2 SVGAGI. This CDR3 contains 15 residues. The CDR3 protein is CASSTSGQGITEAFF. The CDR3 DNA reads as TGTGCCAGCAGTACCTCGGGACAGGGGATAACTGAAGCTTTCTTT.

The rearrangement joins TRBV5-1 to TRBJ1-3, with D perhaps matching TRBD1 (5 bases). Trimming pared 1 base from V and 0 bases from J, leaving 11 bases between. The CDR3 consists of 16 residues. The V gene's germline CDR1 is SGHRS and CDR2 YFSETQ. This CDR3 is CASSLKGPRSGNTIYF. In DNA form, the CDR3 reads TGCGCCAGCAGCTTGAAGGGACCCCGCTCTGGAAACACCATATATTTT.

The chain combines TRBV10-1 with TRBJ2-1, with D perhaps matching TRBD2 (5 bases). This CDR3 region has 16 residues. CDR1 is WNHNN, CDR2 SYGVQD, per germline (reference sequence). Trimming took off 0 bases at V and 0 bases at J, with 9 bases between the two ends. DNA of the CDR3: TGCGCCAGCAGTGAGTCGAGGAGGAGCTCCTACAATGAGCAGTTCTTC. Residues: CASSESRRSSYNEQFF.

This clone was seen a few times. The V and J genes are TRBV27 and TRBJ2-2, with 8 bases aligning to TRBD1. The V gene end was trimmed by 6 bases and the J gene end by 4 bases; junction bases not matched to a gene: 7. Per germline, CDR1 MNHEY and CDR2 SMNVEV (reference sequence). The CDR3 is 15 amino acids. CDR3 protein: CASSPTGQGTGELFF. The CDR3 region has the DNA TGTGCCAGCAGCCCAACCGGACAGGGCACCGGGGAGCTGTTTTTT.

The CDR3 here is CASSVGPDDEAFF. The CDR3 nucleotides are TGTGCCAGCAGCGTAGGTCCAGACGATGAAGCTTTCTTT. This chain connects TRBV9 to TRBJ1-1; D is uncertain. There are 13 residues in the CDR3. CDR1 is SGDLS and CDR2 is YYNGEE in the germline V gene. Trimming stripped 0 bases from V and 7 bases from J, with 10 bases between.

V gene TRBV9 combines with J gene TRBJ2-7; TRBD1 aligns across 9 bases. J was trimmed by 5 bases and V by 4 bases; bases with no gene match: 7. Germline CDR1 and CDR2: SGDLS and YYNGEE. The CDR3 runs to 14 residues. For the CDR3, the DNA is TGTGCCAGCAGCACGGGACAGGGTCGGCACGAGCAGTACTTC. Translation: CASSTGQGRHEQYF.

The rearrangement links TRBV28 to TRBJ1-1; TRBD1 is a possible D gene (5 bases). Germline CDR1 is MDHEN and CDR2 is SYDVKM. V lost 2 bases and J 7 bases, leaving 14 bases between the germline ends. CDR3 length: 14 amino acids. Here the CDR3 reads CASSLKGRFDEAFF. DNA for the CDR3: TGTGCCAGCAGTTTAAAGGGGAGGTTTGATGAAGCTTTCTTT.

The chain has TRBV4-1 and TRBJ2-2, with D perhaps TRBD2 (6 bases). Germline V gene lookup returns CDR1 MGHRA and CDR2 YSYEKL. The CDR3 totals 15 residues. The V end lost 5 bases, the J end lost 0 bases, and 10 bases lay between the germline ends. CDR3 DNA: TGCGCCAGCAGCAGGGACTTCGCGAACACCGGGGAGCTGTTTTTT. This translates into CASSRDFANTGELFF.

The rearrangement joins TRBV6-1 to TRBJ2-3; perhaps TRBD1 as D (5 bases). Trimming removed 6 bases at V and 1 base at J, with 14 bases between. The CDR3 sequence is 15 residues long. Germline CDR1 and CDR2: MNHNS and SASEGT. DNA for the CDR3: TGTGCCAGCAGCGTCATGGGGCAGGGCACAGATACGCAGTATTTT. Amino acids: CASSVMGQGTDTQYF.

This clone was recorded a few times. V usage is TRBV15 and J usage is TRBJ2-6; D is unresolved. V lost 0 bases to trimming and J lost 4 bases, with 7 bases between them. This CDR3 has 15 residues. Germline V lookup: CDR1 LNHNV, CDR2 YYDKDF (reference sequence). The DNA for the CDR3 is TGTGCCACCAGCAGAGACCAGGCCGGGGCCAACGTCCTGACTTTC. Translated: CATSRDQAGANVLTF.

This chain uses TRBV11-2 with TRBJ1-2; possibly TRBD1 for D (6 bases). The CDR3 loop spans 17 amino acids. V lost 1 base and J 6 bases, leaving 21 bases between the germline ends. CDR1 SGHAT and CDR2 FQNNGV come from the germline V gene. CDR3 coding DNA: TGTGCCAGCAGCTTAGTTGGGGGGGGGCTCTTGAGCGATGGCTACACCTTC. Amino acid sequence: CASSLVGGGLLSDGYTF.

The chain is built from TRBV6-5 and TRBJ2-7; 10 nucleotides match TRBD1. The germline gives CDR1 MNHEY, CDR2 SVGAGI. After removal of 6 bases from V and 5 bases from J, the junction contained 10 bases not matched to a gene. The CDR3 runs 15 residues. CDR3 bases: TGTGCCAGCAGATCCGCCGGGACAGGGGATGACGAGCAGTACTTC. The encoded protein is CASRSAGTGDDEQYF.

This rearrangement joins TRBV2 to TRBJ1-6; TRBD1 is a possible D gene (6 bases). This CDR3 comprises 15 residues. V gave up 5 bases and J gave up 15 bases, with 23 bases separating them. CDR1 and CDR2 from the germline V gene are SNHLY and FYNNEI. The CDR3 DNA reads as TGTGCCAGCAGTCCCCGGTCGGGGGGCGGGATCGTCCTCCACTTT. It translates to CASSPRSGGGIVLHF.

V is TRBV15 and J is TRBJ1-1; TRBD1 agrees at 9 bases. The junction had 3 bases not matched to a gene; V was cut back by 3 bases and J by 7 bases. The CDR3 sequence is 13 residues long. Germline CDR1 LNHNV, CDR2 YYDKDF (reference sequence). CDR3 in DNA: TGTGCCACCAGCAGGGGACAGGGAGGTGAAGCTTTCTTT. Translation gives CATSRGQGGEAFF.

The gene calls are TRBV27 and TRBJ1-6; 7 bases match TRBD1. Losses at the gene ends were 6 bases for V and 0 bases for J; bases not matched to a gene: 14. This CDR3 has 19 residues. The germline V gene encodes CDR1 MNHEY and CDR2 SMNVEV (reference sequence). CDR3 amino acids: CASRYRGSASSSYNSPLHF. DNA for the CDR3: TGTGCCAGCAGATACAGGGGTTCCGCCTCGAGCTCCTATAATTCACCCCTCCACTTT.

V usage is TRBV19 and J usage is TRBJ1-1, with D perhaps TRBD1 (5 bases). Trimming cost V 5 bases and J 4 bases, with 26 bases left between them. Germline V lookup: CDR1 LNHDA, CDR2 SQIVND (reference sequence). This CDR3 spans 18 amino acids. The CDR3 DNA follows: TGTGCCAGTAGTTCAATTCGAGGTCAGGGAGGGTCGAGCACTGAAGCTTTCTTT. Its translation is CASSSIRGQGGSSTEAFF.